These 7 T cell receptor beta chains share one sample of origin, sequenced in a study of shared clonotypes between healthy human individuals. CD45RO-negative, CCR7-positively selected cells formed the naive CD8 fraction, excluding terminally differentiated effector memory CD45RA+ cells. The assay was immunoSEQ multiplex PCR, and TCRdb's table has in-frame clones only and misses some. This repertoire shows around 620,000 clones, about 95% found once; its top ten account for over 0.1%. Material for sequencing was naive CD8+ T cells sorted from blood. These receptor sequences come from a woman aged 25 to 45 in good health.

The rearrangement joins TRBV28 to TRBJ2-7; D possibly corresponds to TRBD1 (6 bases). The ends were cut back, 4 bases at V and 5 bases at J, with 27 bases in the middle. The CDR3 runs to 18 residues. Per the germline V gene, CDR1 is MDHEN and CDR2 is SYDVKM. CDR3 nucleotide sequence: TGTGCCAGCAGTTCCCCTATGACACAGGGTTTTAGCGATCACGAGCAGTACTTC. This sequence encodes CASSSPMTQGFSDHEQYF.

The chain employs TRBV7-9 and TRBJ1-1; tentatively, D is TRBD1 (5 bases). The germline CDR1 and CDR2 sequences are SEHNR and FQNEAQ (reference sequence). The CDR3 has 12 amino acids. The ends were cut back, 3 bases at V and 7 bases at J, with 9 bases in the middle. In nucleotides, the CDR3 is TGTGCCAGCAGCTTTATGAGGGGTGAAGCTTTCTTT. The encoded protein is CASSFMRGEAFF.

The chain links TRBV28 to TRBJ1-2; D might be TRBD1 (5 bases). This CDR3 is built from 15 residues. Trimming stripped 7 bases from V and 8 bases from J, with 23 bases between. CDR1 is MDHEN and CDR2 is SYDVKM in the germline V gene. CDR3 amino acids: CASIWVGGDFGGYTF. The CDR3 DNA sequence: TGTGCCAGCATTTGGGTCGGGGGGGACTTTGGCGGCTACACCTTC.

V gene TRBV19 combines with J gene TRBJ1-3; D ambiguous. CDR3 length equals 16 residues. Trimming removed 0 bases from V and 1 base from J, with 10 bases in between. Germline values: CDR1 LNHDA, CDR2 SQIVND (reference sequence). The CDR3 reads CASSIDGGGSGNTIYF. As DNA, the CDR3 is TGTGCCAGTAGTATAGATGGCGGCGGATCTGGAAACACCATATATTTT.

This clone has just a few counts. J is TRBJ1-5 and V is TRBV15, with D perhaps matching TRBD1 (5 bases). The CDR3 has 16 amino acids. Germline CDR1 LNHNV, CDR2 YYDKDF (reference sequence). V gave up 1 base and J gave up 5 bases, with 15 bases separating them. The CDR3 DNA is TGTGCCACCAGCAGAGGTTATGACAGCAAGTATCAGCCCCAGCATTTT. Translation: CATSRGYDSKYQPQHF.

The genes are TRBV15 and TRBJ2-3, with a possible D match to TRBD1 (5 bases). CDR3 length: 13 amino acids. The V gene lost 0 bases and the J gene lost 6 bases, with 7 bases spanning the gap. Per germline, CDR1 LNHNV and CDR2 YYDKDF (reference sequence). Here the CDR3 reads CATSRDGADTQYF. Here the CDR3 DNA reads TGTGCCACCAGCAGAGATGGGGCCGATACGCAGTATTTT.

In regard to this clone: The same CDR3 also results from other DNA sequences found in this sample. This CDR3 reads CASSAGLPYEQYF. For the CDR3, the DNA is TGTGCCAGCAGTGCGGGACTACCCTACGAGCAGTACTTC. This chain uses TRBV11-2 with TRBJ2-7, with 7 bases identical to TRBD2. This CDR3 comprises 13 residues. The germline gives CDR1 SGHAT, CDR2 FQNNGV. The V and J ends lost 6 bases and 2 bases, in that order; junction bases with no gene match: 4.